This TCR beta chain was captured by sequencing in a study of T cell responses to AZD1222 COVID-19 vaccine. Whole-study results and caveats: Unmutated variant regions are reportedly targeted by nearly half of spike-specific TCRs. Clonal diversity was possibly underestimated, and white British individuals and females predominated among donors. It was only after the peak T cell response that any repertoires were sampled.

V dropped 5 bases and J dropped 1 base, with 9 bases sitting between them. The germline V gene encodes CDR1 SGHVS and CDR2 FNYEAQ. The CDR3 consists of 13 residues. Remarks on this clone: Its cognate antigen is unknown.

The repertoire was sequenced with immunoSEQ multiplex PCR; TCRdb's copy has only in-frame clones and lacks some. The repertoire holds 150,000 to 200,000 clones, with 85% to 90% as singletons. The chain carries TRBV7-6 and TRBJ2-7; D is unresolved. Sequencing used peripheral blood, obtained on day 0 of MenACWY control vaccination. The clonotype comes from an adult in good health. CDR3 loop: CASSLKTSYEQYF. The CDR3 coding sequence is TGTGCCAGCAGCCTTAAGACTTCCTACGAGCAGTACTTC. The variable domain in full, completed from reference TRBV7-6 and TRBJ2-7, reads GAGVSQSPRYKVTKRGQDVALRCDPISGHVSLYWYRQALGQGPEFLTYFNYEAQQDKSGLPNDRFSAERPEGSISTLTIQRTEQRDSAMYRCASSLKTSYEQYFGPGTRLTVT.